One and the same sample provided the 14 T cell receptor beta chains below, sequenced in a study of beta chain features in type 1 diabetes. Broader study findings: For Type 1 diabetes patients, all four CD4+ subsets carried TCRB CDR3s that were moderately but significantly shorter.

Since all of the isolated RNA was reverse transcribed, expressed TCRB transcripts were what got sequenced. Generated by immunoSEQ multiplex PCR, the TCRdb table keeps only in-frame clones and is missing some. The sample lists hundreds of thousands of clones, about an eighth occurring once. Antigens of these TCRs are unknown. Sequencing used naive CD4+ T cells from blood. These receptor sequences come from a man between 18 and 35 years old with type 1 diabetes.

The table lists this clone with a few counts. The chain carries TRBV14 and TRBJ2-1, with 7 bases aligning to TRBD2. Trimming at V came to 1 base and at J to 7 bases, leaving 7 bases not matched to a gene. This CDR3 region has 15 residues. Germline V gene data show CDR1 as SGHDN and CDR2 as FVKESK. For the CDR3, the DNA is TGTGCCAGCAGCCAAGTGACTAGCAGTTTTAATGAGCAGTTCTTC. It encodes CASSQVTSSFNEQFF.

The genes are TRBV7-2 and TRBJ2-7; 9 bases are a match to TRBD1. Per the germline V gene, CDR1 is SGHTA and CDR2 is FQGNSA. CDR3 length: 14 residues. Trimming cost V 3 bases and J 3 bases; bases outside gene matches: 3. CDR3: CASSFMTGGYEQYF. CDR3 in DNA: TGTGCCAGCAGCTTTATGACAGGGGGCTACGAGCAGTACTTC.

This clone showed up just a few times. Written as DNA, the CDR3 is TGTGCCATCAGTGACGGAAAAGAGACCCAGTACTTC. Translating it yields CAISDGKETQYF. V is TRBV10-3 and J is TRBJ2-5; D is undetermined. The V and J ends lost 3 bases and 3 bases respectively, with 5 bases between them. Germline CDR1 is ENHRY and CDR2 is SYGVKD. The CDR3 consists of 12 residues.

This clone has more than one count but fewer than ten. This chain uses TRBV6-5 with TRBJ1-1; D not certain. This CDR3 spans 11 amino acids. V lost 4 bases, J lost 7 bases, and 7 bases lay in between. The germline CDR1 and CDR2 sequences are MNHEY and SVGAGI. The CDR3 DNA reads TGTGCCAGCAGTTCGAGGGTTGAAGCTTTCTTT. Translating gives CASSSRVEAFF.

In its sample, this clone was seen a few times. V usage is TRBV30 and J usage is TRBJ1-5; D ambiguous. Germline values: CDR1 GTSNPN, CDR2 SVGIG (reference sequence). Trimming took off 0 bases at V and 3 bases at J, with 9 bases between the two ends. The CDR3 is made up of 14 amino acids. The CDR3: CAWSVLQANQPQHF. DNA of the CDR3: TGTGCCTGGAGTGTTCTCCAGGCCAATCAGCCCCAGCATTTT. The variable domain in full, with the rest retrieved from reference TRBV30 and TRBJ1-5, is SQTIHQWPATLVQPVGSPLSLECTVEGTSNPNLYWYRQAAGRGLQLLFYSVGIGQISSEVPQNLSASRPQDRQFILSSKKLLLSDSGFYLCAWSVLQANQPQHFGDGTRLSIL.

This clone was observed a few times. V and J are TRBV7-2 and TRBJ2-5; D perhaps matches TRBD2 (5 bases). V was clipped by 1 base and J by 10 bases, with 19 bases between them. The CDR3 contains 15 residues. Germline assignment: CDR1 SGHTA and CDR2 FQGNSA. CDR3: CASSLGLLGGVDQYF. The DNA for the CDR3 is TGTGCCAGCAGCTTAGGGTTACTAGGCGGCGTGGACCAGTACTTC.

This clone was seen a few times. The chain joins TRBV13 to TRBJ1-2; 7 nucleotides agree with TRBD1. The CDR3 consists of 13 residues. CDR1 and CDR2 (germline): PRHDT, FYEKMQ (reference sequence). The J segment lost 4 bases and the V segment lost 5 bases, leaving 4 bases of the junction unmatched. The CDR3 bases are TGTGCCAGCAGCCTCACAGGGGCCTATGGCTACACCTTC. This codes for CASSLTGAYGYTF.

V and J are TRBV28 and TRBJ2-3, with TRBD1 matching over 9 bases. The germline CDR1 and CDR2 sequences are MDHEN and SYDVKM. This CDR3 is built from 15 residues. With V trimmed by 8 bases and J by 2 bases, 8 bases remained unmatched. Here the CDR3 reads CASYTGGIITDTQYF. The DNA for the CDR3 is TGTGCCAGCTATACAGGGGGCATAATCACAGATACGCAGTATTTT.

This sequence joins TRBV25-1 and TRBJ1-2; D perhaps matches TRBD1 (5 bases). The CDR3 extends over 15 amino acids. V shed 0 bases and J shed 4 bases, with 12 bases lying between them. Germline CDR1 is MGHDK and CDR2 is SYGVNS. CDR3 sequence reads: CASSEYSGDLYGYTF. The CDR3, as DNA: TGTGCCAGCAGTGAATACTCGGGGGATCTCTATGGCTACACCTTC.

About this clone itself: The same CDR3 can be traced to other DNA sequences in this sample. This rearrangement joins TRBV18 to TRBJ2-7, with D perhaps matching TRBD1 (6 bases). Trimming left V 3 bases short and J 4 bases short, with 10 bases between. The CDR3 length is 13 residues. The V gene's germline CDR1 is KGHSH and CDR2 LQKENI. The CDR3 coding sequence is TGTGCCAGCTCACCGGGACAAACTTACGAGCAGTACTTC. Translating gives CASSPGQTYEQYF.

J is TRBJ1-1 and V is TRBV5-1, with D hard to call. This CDR3 contains 15 residues. In germline, CDR1 is SGHRS, CDR2 YFSETQ. V lost 0 bases to trimming and J lost 0 bases, with 9 bases between them. The CDR3 here is CASSLEGGVNTEAFF. In DNA, the CDR3 is TGCGCCAGCAGCTTGGAGGGCGGTGTGAACACTGAAGCTTTCTTT.

This clone was found a few times. Additional DNA sequences in this sample encode the identical CDR3. V is TRBV9 and J is TRBJ2-3; D is ambiguous. The CDR3 loop spans 14 amino acids. V lost 4 bases and J 0 bases, leaving 9 bases between the germline ends. Germline CDR1 reads SGDLS; CDR2 reads YYNGEE. The CDR3 protein is CASSRDSSTDTQYF. DNA of the CDR3: TGTGCCAGCAGCCGTGACTCGAGCACAGATACGCAGTATTTT. The full variable domain, rest sourced from reference TRBV9 and TRBJ2-3, is DSGVTQTPKHLITATGQRVTLRCSPRSGDLSVYWYQQSLDQGLQFLIQYYNGEERAKGNILERFSAQQFPDLHSELNLSSLELGDSALYFCASSRDSSTDTQYFGPGTRLTVL.

The sample holds one count of this clone. J is TRBJ2-7 and V is TRBV15; D not certain. V was clipped by 1 base and J by 3 bases, with 10 bases between them. The CDR3 consists of 14 residues. Looked up from germline, CDR1 is LNHNV and CDR2 is YYDKDF (reference sequence). DNA for the CDR3: TGTGCCACCAGCAGAGCCGGAAGTTTCTACGAGCAGTACTTC. As protein: CATSRAGSFYEQYF.

The rearrangement joins TRBV20-1 to TRBJ1-1; D is unresolved. Germline V lookup: CDR1 DFQATT, CDR2 SNEGSKA (reference sequence). V dropped 0 bases and J dropped 6 bases, with 2 bases sitting between them. The CDR3 covers 10 residues. The CDR3 loop reads CSAREAEAFF. The CDR3 DNA reads TGCAGTGCTAGAGAGGCTGAAGCTTTCTTT.